Following are 29 T cell receptor beta chains from one sample sequenced in a study of CD8 T cells in Susac syndrome (dated by TCRdb to between 2018 and 2021). Library preparation was by the immunoSEQ multiplex PCR assay. RNA was extracted using the RNeasy kit, and roughly 0.45 to 1 ug of the RNA was reverse transcribed with random hexamers. TCRdb trimmed public reads at Q25 via fastp, called clones via MiXCR and kept in-frame beta chains. All rows with the same CDR3 protein become a single entry with the most common DNA and genes. Counted in this sample were around 140,000 distinct CDR3 sequences; around 95% of them appeared once. 0.11% of the sample comes from the top ten. Sample: CD4+ T cells from PBMCs. The receptors here all came from a human donor with multiple sclerosis.

The rearrangement joins TRBV14 to TRBJ2-3, with 9 bases identical to TRBD2. V trimming: 3 bases; J trimming: 1 base; junction bases outside the gene matches: 2. Germline V gene data show CDR1 as SGHDN and CDR2 as FVKESK. The length of the CDR3 is 15 residues. DNA of the CDR3: TGTGCCAGCAGCCAGCGGGGGGGCCGCACAGATACGCAGTATTTT. Translated: CASSQRGGRTDTQYF.

The CDR3 region has the DNA TGTGCCAGCAGTTCCTCTAGCGGATCCTACGAGCAGTACTTC. Protein product: CASSSSSGSYEQYF. J is TRBJ2-7 and V is TRBV28, with 7 bases fitting TRBD2. V shed 4 bases and J 1 base; nucleotides not matched to a gene: 4. The CDR3 runs 14 residues. The germline CDR1 and CDR2 sequences are MDHEN and SYDVKM.

The chain recombines TRBV6-5 with TRBJ2-7, with D hard to call. The V end lost 0 bases, the J end lost 3 bases, and 6 bases lay between the germline ends. CDR1 MNHEY and CDR2 SVGAGI come from the germline V gene. CDR3 length: 13 amino acids. This CDR3 reads CASSYSIVYEQYF. In DNA form, the CDR3 reads TGTGCCAGCAGTTACTCGATTGTCTACGAGCAGTACTTC.

This clonotype was counted a single time. This chain connects TRBV19 to TRBJ1-2; TRBD1 is a possible D gene (5 bases). Germline CDR1 LNHDA, CDR2 SQIVND (reference sequence). This CDR3 region has 15 residues. The V and J ends lost 3 bases and 4 bases respectively, with 15 bases between them. The CDR3 spells CASSITQGGSYGYTF. The DNA for the CDR3 is TGTGCCAGTAGTATTACCCAGGGCGGCTCCTATGGCTACACCTTC. Full variable domain (missing parts from reference TRBV19 and TRBJ1-2): DGGITQSPKYLFRKEGQNVTLSCEQNLNHDAMYWYRQDPGQGLRLIYYSQIVNDFQKGDIAEGYSVSREKKESFPLTVTSAQKNPTAFYLCASSITQGGSYGYTFGSGTRLTVV.

The chain has TRBV28 and TRBJ2-7; D ambiguous. The germline CDR1 and CDR2 sequences are MDHEN and SYDVKM. V lost 4 bases to trimming and J lost 6 bases, with 4 bases between them. CDR3 length: 10 residues. The CDR3 DNA reads TGTGCCAGCAGTTCCAGCGAGCAGTACTTC. Residues: CASSSSEQYF.

The genes are TRBV6-5 and TRBJ2-3; TRBD1 is a possible D gene (5 bases). V shed 4 bases and J shed 7 bases, with 12 bases lying between them. CDR1 and CDR2 from the germline V gene are MNHEY and SVGAGI. This CDR3 spans 13 amino acids. DNA for the CDR3: TGTGCCAGCAGTTCCGGCCAGGGAAATACGCAGTATTTT. Translation gives CASSSGQGNTQYF.

The rearrangement joins TRBV3-1 to TRBJ2-3, with 8 positions matching TRBD2. V gave up 1 base and J gave up 2 bases; unmatched junction bases: 11. CDR1 and CDR2 (germline): LGHDT, YNNKEL (reference sequence). The CDR3 spans 18 residues. The CDR3: CASSQVLTSESSTDTQYF. CDR3 nucleotide sequence: TGTGCCAGCAGCCAAGTATTGACTAGCGAGTCCTCCACAGATACGCAGTATTTT.

V and J are TRBV25-1 and TRBJ1-4; no clear D. Germline V gene data show CDR1 as MGHDK and CDR2 as SYGVNS. V gave up 4 bases and J gave up 4 bases, with 16 bases separating them. This CDR3 has 16 amino acids. CDR3 loop: CASSGGPTGINEKLFF. Written as DNA, the CDR3 is TGTGCCAGCAGTGGGGGTCCGACCGGGATTAATGAAAAACTGTTTTTT.

This chain links TRBV7-9 with TRBJ1-6, with TRBD1 identical over 10 bases. The germline gives CDR1 SEHNR, CDR2 FQNEAQ (reference sequence). The CDR3 runs 17 residues. The ends lost 2 bases at V and 7 bases at J; junction bases unmatched: 8. The CDR3 sequence: CASSLIRGQGENSPLHF. The CDR3 DNA follows: TGTGCCAGCAGCTTAATAAGAGGACAGGGGGAGAATTCACCCCTCCACTTT.

The chain couples TRBV3-1 to TRBJ2-5; 10 positions agree with TRBD2. Germline loops: CDR1 LGHDT, CDR2 YNNKEL (reference sequence). This CDR3 is built from 15 residues. The V and J ends lost 5 bases and 5 bases, in that order; junction bases with no gene match: 8. The CDR3, as DNA: TGTGCCAGCAGCGTCCCGGGACTAGCGATTGAGACCCAGTACTTC. This sequence encodes CASSVPGLAIETQYF.

V gene TRBV28 combines with J gene TRBJ1-4; D perhaps matches TRBD1 (6 bases). Germline CDR1 is MDHEN and CDR2 is SYDVKM. V lost 3 bases and J 10 bases, leaving 15 bases between the germline ends. This CDR3 has 14 amino acids. Written as DNA, the CDR3 is TGTGCCAGCAGTTTCGCAGGGGCGCGAGGAAAACTGTTTTTT. Residues: CASSFAGARGKLFF.

The table lists this clonotype with a count of one. V usage is TRBV20-1 and J usage is TRBJ2-7; D not resolved. The CDR3 is 12 residues long. Germline CDR1 and CDR2: DFQATT and SNEGSKA (reference sequence). V dropped 6 bases and J dropped 6 bases, with 15 bases sitting between them. DNA for the CDR3: TGCAGTGCCACCTTTGGCGGCCGCGAGCAGTACTTC. This gives the protein CSATFGGREQYF.

The CDR3: CASSSGPSYEQYF. CDR3 coding DNA: TGTGCCAGCAGTTCTGGGCCCTCCTACGAGCAGTACTTC. This chain uses TRBV28 with TRBJ2-7; D is unclear. Germline V gene sequence: CDR1 MDHEN, CDR2 SYDVKM. The ends were cut back, 4 bases at V and 0 bases at J, with 7 bases in the middle. CDR3 size: 13 residues.

This chain uses TRBV30 with TRBJ1-2; tentative D call: TRBD1 (6 bases). This CDR3 region has 12 residues. Germline values: CDR1 GTSNPN, CDR2 SVGIG (reference sequence). The germline V and J ends were trimmed by 5 bases and 9 bases, with 16 bases remaining between them. DNA of the CDR3: TGTGCCTGGGGAACAGGGAGTCGCCGCTACACCTTC. It yields the protein CAWGTGSRRYTF.

J is TRBJ2-7 and V is TRBV15; TRBD1 agrees at 11 bases. Germline V lookup: CDR1 LNHNV, CDR2 YYDKDF (reference sequence). CDR3 size: 17 residues. Trimming removed 5 bases from V and 2 bases from J; junction bases left unmatched: 11. The CDR3 protein is CATSAKGQGARAYEQYF. The CDR3 DNA reads as TGTGCCACCAGCGCTAAAGGACAGGGGGCGAGGGCCTACGAGCAGTACTTC.

J is TRBJ2-3 and V is TRBV20-1; 8 bases line up with TRBD2. There are 16 residues in the CDR3. Germline V gene lookup returns CDR1 DFQATT and CDR2 SNEGSKA (reference sequence). Trimming took 3 bases from V and 1 from J; bases not matched to a gene: 9. The CDR3 here is CSARGRAGVGTDTQYF. As DNA, the CDR3 is TGCAGTGCTAGGGGGAGAGCGGGAGTAGGCACAGATACGCAGTATTTT.

This sequence joins TRBV7-2 and TRBJ2-7; D gene uncertain. V was cut by 5 bases and J by 6 bases, with 8 bases left in between. This CDR3 is 11 amino acids long. Per the germline V gene, CDR1 is SGHTA and CDR2 is FQGNSA. The CDR3 reads CASSRWGEQYF. The CDR3 DNA follows: TGTGCCAGCAGCCGCTGGGGCGAGCAGTACTTC.

The chain combines TRBV7-3 with TRBJ2-7; tentative D call: TRBD2 (5 bases). Trimming pared 4 bases from V and 9 bases from J, leaving 16 bases between. From germline, CDR1 is SGHTA and CDR2 FQGTGA. The CDR3 sequence is 13 residues long. The CDR3 spells CASSSWRGLRQYF. CDR3 bases: TGTGCCAGCAGCTCCTGGCGCGGGTTGAGGCAGTACTTC.

This rearrangement joins TRBV20-1 to TRBJ1-2, with D perhaps TRBD1 (5 bases). V gave up 0 bases and J gave up 4 bases, with 18 bases separating them. The CDR3 is 16 residues long. From germline, CDR1 is DFQATT and CDR2 SNEGSKA (reference sequence). The CDR3 nucleotides read TGCAGTGCTAGAGATACACGGGGACCGGCGGGCTATGGCTACACCTTC. Translated, it gives CSARDTRGPAGYGYTF.

The count of this clonotype is one. CDR3 DNA: TGCAGCGTTCTAACCAGGGAAAAGGGCACTGAAGCTTTCTTT. This codes for CSVLTREKGTEAFF. This chain connects TRBV29-1 to TRBJ1-1, with D perhaps matching TRBD1 (5 bases). CDR1 and CDR2 from the germline V gene are SQVTM and ANQGSEA. The CDR3 covers 14 residues. The V end lost 5 bases, the J end lost 4 bases, and 17 bases lay between the germline ends. Together with reference TRBV29-1 and TRBJ1-1, the CDR3 gives the full variable domain: SAVISQKPSRDICQRGTSLTIQCQVDSQVTMMFWYRQQPGQSLTLIATANQGSEATYESGFVIDKFPISRPNLTFSTLTVSNMSPEDSSIYLCSVLTREKGTEAFFGQGTRLTVV.

CDR3 sequence (DNA): TGTGCCTGGAACAGAAACAATCAGCCCCAGCATTTT. Amino acid sequence: CAWNRNNQPQHF. The chain recombines TRBV30 with TRBJ1-5; no clear D gene. Trimming took off 4 bases at V and 3 bases at J, with 7 bases between the two ends. The CDR3 has 12 residues. Germline loops: CDR1 GTSNPN, CDR2 SVGIG (reference sequence).

This chain connects TRBV7-9 to TRBJ1-1; TRBD1 is a possible D gene (6 bases). Germline CDR1 is SEHNR and CDR2 is FQNEAQ (reference sequence). The CDR3 loop spans 13 amino acids. The V gene lost 6 bases and the J gene lost 3 bases, with 11 bases spanning the gap. The CDR3 sequence: CASSHHRDTEAFF. As DNA, the CDR3 is TGTGCCAGCAGTCACCACAGGGACACTGAAGCTTTCTTT.

V gene TRBV20-1 combines with J gene TRBJ1-1, with 7 bases identical to TRBD1. Germline V lookup: CDR1 DFQATT, CDR2 SNEGSKA (reference sequence). The CDR3 runs to 12 residues. V was pared by 8 bases and J by 4 bases, with 7 bases of the junction left unmatched. The CDR3: CSWSGGRTEAFF. The CDR3 coding sequence is TGCAGTTGGTCAGGGGGTCGCACTGAAGCTTTCTTT.

The chain carries TRBV27 and TRBJ2-7; 10 positions agree with TRBD1. CDR1 and CDR2 (germline): MNHEY, SMNVEV (reference sequence). CDR3 size: 13 residues. J lost 5 bases, V lost 8 bases, and 6 bases had no gene match. As DNA, the CDR3 is TGTGCCAGCGGCCGGGACAGGGGCGACGAGCAGTACTTC. It yields the protein CASGRDRGDEQYF.

The chain is built from TRBV29-1 and TRBJ1-2; 12 bases match TRBD1. The CDR3 runs 14 residues. The V and J ends lost 6 bases and 7 bases, in that order; junction bases with no gene match: 9. CDR1 SQVTM and CDR2 ANQGSEA come from the germline V gene. CDR3 sequence reads: CSVKKGQGAGGYTF. CDR3 bases: TGCAGCGTCAAAAAGGGACAGGGGGCGGGTGGCTACACCTTC. Supplemented by reference TRBV29-1 and TRBJ1-2, the full variable domain reads SAVISQKPSRDICQRGTSLTIQCQVDSQVTMMFWYRQQPGQSLTLIATANQGSEATYESGFVIDKFPISRPNLTFSTLTVSNMSPEDSSIYLCSVKKGQGAGGYTFGSGTRLTVV.

V usage is TRBV2 and J usage is TRBJ1-2, with 7 bases matching TRBD1. J lost 13 bases, V lost 6 bases, and 14 bases had no gene match. CDR1 and CDR2 from the germline V gene are SNHLY and FYNNEI. The CDR3 has 13 residues. The CDR3 protein is CASSLNPDRSFTF. The CDR3 DNA is TGTGCCAGCAGCCTGAACCCGGACAGGTCTTTCACCTTC.

This chain uses TRBV5-1 with TRBJ1-2; D may be TRBD1 (5 bases). Germline-derived CDR1 and CDR2 are SGHRS and YFSETQ. Trimming took 4 bases from V and 4 from J, leaving 17 bases between them. This CDR3 is 15 amino acids long. The DNA of the CDR3 is TGCGCCAGCAGCCCGGAGGGACGGCCCGGCTATGGCTACACCTTC. It codes for CASSPEGRPGYGYTF.

V is TRBV23-1 and J is TRBJ2-1; possibly TRBD1 for D (5 bases). TRBV23-1 is sorted into the ORF group, with uncertain function. The CDR3 totals 15 residues. V was pared by 2 bases and J by 0 bases, with 8 bases between. CDR3 in DNA: TGCGCCAGCAGTCAAGACAGCAGCTCCTACAATGAGCAGTTCTTC. Its protein product is CASSQDSSSYNEQFF.

The rearrangement links TRBV6-4 to TRBJ2-3, with TRBD1 identical over 7 bases. The germline V gene has CDR1 MRHNA and CDR2 SNTAGT. This CDR3 contains 11 residues. V gave up 8 bases and J gave up 7 bases; unmatched junction bases: 3. As DNA, the CDR3 is TGTGCCAGCCAACAGGGGAATACGCAGTATTTT. Translation gives CASQQGNTQYF.